One sample yielded the 9 T cell receptor beta chains listed below, sequenced in a study of CD8+CD57+ T cells in acquired aplastic anemia. CDR3 and TCR beta VDJ profiling relied on genomic DNA as the template. TCRdb itself ran the reads through MiXCR, one entry per CDR3 protein. The repertoire holds fewer than 250,000 distinct CDR3 sequences, with under 50% as singletons. All patients picked for sequencing had shown, by flow cytometry, an expansion of CD8+CD57+ cells. Source material: sorted CD4+, CD8+, or CD8+CD57+ T cells (not recorded which) from PBMCs. The receptors shown here come from a human donor with aplastic anemia.

There are many counts of this clonotype. V usage is TRBV5-8 and J usage is TRBJ2-3; the match to TRBD1 covers 9 bases. Germline trimming cut 6 bases from V and 4 bases from J; bases unmatched to any gene: 9. Germline V gene lookup returns CDR1 SGHTS and CDR2 YDEGEE. The CDR3 has 15 amino acids. The CDR3 loop reads CASNLVGDRADTQYF. For the CDR3, the DNA is TGTGCCAGCAACCTTGTGGGGGACAGGGCAGATACGCAGTATTTT.

This clonotype was seen at least ten times. V is TRBV5-1 and J is TRBJ1-4; 8 positions match TRBD1. J lost 3 bases, V lost 4 bases, and 5 bases had no gene match. This CDR3 is 15 amino acids long. Germline loops: CDR1 SGHRS, CDR2 YFSETQ. The CDR3 region is CASSGTGGANEKLFF. The CDR3 DNA follows: TGCGCCAGCAGCGGCACAGGGGGTGCTAATGAAAAACTGTTTTTT.

J is TRBJ2-3 and V is TRBV12-3 or TRBV12-4; 8 nucleotides line up with TRBD2. Trimming cost V 10 bases and J 5 bases; bases outside gene matches: 2. This CDR3 has 11 residues. Here the CDR3 DNA reads TGTGCCACCGGGGGGGAAGATACGCAGTATTTT. Translating gives CATGGEDTQYF.

V usage is TRBV2 and J usage is TRBJ1-5; TRBD1 matches 7 bases. The CDR3 runs to 14 residues. CDR1 and CDR2 (germline): SNHLY, FYNNEI. V lost 5 bases, J lost 7 bases, and 8 bases stayed unmatched. The CDR3 nucleotides read TGTGCCAGCAGTCAAGACAGGGCTTGGCAGCCCCAGCATTTT. This sequence encodes CASSQDRAWQPQHF.

This clonotype occurred once. Germline and junction disagree at one end, which may indicate a read error. This chain connects TRBV20-1 to TRBJ2-5, with 9 bases lining up with TRBD1. The V gene's germline CDR1 is DFQATT and CDR2 SNEGSKA (reference sequence). The CDR3 has 11 residues. CDR3 residues: CSAQPTGGLLF. The CDR3 coding sequence is TGCAGTGCGCAGCCGACAGGGGGTCTTTTATTC.

In this sample, this clonotype turned up many times. The CDR3 DNA follows: TGTGCCAGCAGTCTGACGGACAGATCACCCCTCCACTTT. This codes for CASSLTDRSPLHF. The genes are TRBV6-5 and TRBJ1-6; perhaps TRBD1 as D (6 bases). The germline CDR1 and CDR2 sequences are MNHEY and SVGAGI. V was pared by 5 bases and J by 10 bases, with 12 bases between. The CDR3 loop spans 13 amino acids.

This rearrangement joins TRBV20-1 to TRBJ2-1, with a possible D match to TRBD1 (5 bases). The CDR3 runs to 15 residues. The germline gives CDR1 DFQATT, CDR2 SNEGSKA (reference sequence). The V end lost 5 bases, the J end lost 2 bases, and 16 bases lay between the germline ends. The CDR3 nucleotides read TGCAGTGCTGGCTCACGGAAAGGGGCCTACAATGAGCAGTTCTTC. Protein sequence: CSAGSRKGAYNEQFF.

Many counts were recorded for this clonotype. The chain uses TRBV11-2 and TRBJ1-1, with a possible D match to TRBD1 (6 bases). This CDR3 has 15 residues. With 0 bases removed from V and 0 bases from J, the gap between germline ends came to 8 bases. The germline V gene has CDR1 SGHAT and CDR2 FQNNGV. The CDR3 DNA is TGTGCCAGCAGCTTAGACGAGGGGGTGAACACTGAAGCTTTCTTT. Its translation is CASSLDEGVNTEAFF.

This clonotype was recorded at least ten times. This sequence joins TRBV29-1 and TRBJ2-3, with D perhaps matching TRBD1 (5 bases). The CDR3 spans 14 residues. The V and J ends lost 0 bases and 3 bases respectively, with 10 bases between them. Germline CDR1 is SQVTM and CDR2 is ANQGSEA. The CDR3 DNA follows: TGCAGCGTTGAAGATCTTGGGGCGACAGATACGCAGTATTTT. This codes for CSVEDLGATDTQYF.